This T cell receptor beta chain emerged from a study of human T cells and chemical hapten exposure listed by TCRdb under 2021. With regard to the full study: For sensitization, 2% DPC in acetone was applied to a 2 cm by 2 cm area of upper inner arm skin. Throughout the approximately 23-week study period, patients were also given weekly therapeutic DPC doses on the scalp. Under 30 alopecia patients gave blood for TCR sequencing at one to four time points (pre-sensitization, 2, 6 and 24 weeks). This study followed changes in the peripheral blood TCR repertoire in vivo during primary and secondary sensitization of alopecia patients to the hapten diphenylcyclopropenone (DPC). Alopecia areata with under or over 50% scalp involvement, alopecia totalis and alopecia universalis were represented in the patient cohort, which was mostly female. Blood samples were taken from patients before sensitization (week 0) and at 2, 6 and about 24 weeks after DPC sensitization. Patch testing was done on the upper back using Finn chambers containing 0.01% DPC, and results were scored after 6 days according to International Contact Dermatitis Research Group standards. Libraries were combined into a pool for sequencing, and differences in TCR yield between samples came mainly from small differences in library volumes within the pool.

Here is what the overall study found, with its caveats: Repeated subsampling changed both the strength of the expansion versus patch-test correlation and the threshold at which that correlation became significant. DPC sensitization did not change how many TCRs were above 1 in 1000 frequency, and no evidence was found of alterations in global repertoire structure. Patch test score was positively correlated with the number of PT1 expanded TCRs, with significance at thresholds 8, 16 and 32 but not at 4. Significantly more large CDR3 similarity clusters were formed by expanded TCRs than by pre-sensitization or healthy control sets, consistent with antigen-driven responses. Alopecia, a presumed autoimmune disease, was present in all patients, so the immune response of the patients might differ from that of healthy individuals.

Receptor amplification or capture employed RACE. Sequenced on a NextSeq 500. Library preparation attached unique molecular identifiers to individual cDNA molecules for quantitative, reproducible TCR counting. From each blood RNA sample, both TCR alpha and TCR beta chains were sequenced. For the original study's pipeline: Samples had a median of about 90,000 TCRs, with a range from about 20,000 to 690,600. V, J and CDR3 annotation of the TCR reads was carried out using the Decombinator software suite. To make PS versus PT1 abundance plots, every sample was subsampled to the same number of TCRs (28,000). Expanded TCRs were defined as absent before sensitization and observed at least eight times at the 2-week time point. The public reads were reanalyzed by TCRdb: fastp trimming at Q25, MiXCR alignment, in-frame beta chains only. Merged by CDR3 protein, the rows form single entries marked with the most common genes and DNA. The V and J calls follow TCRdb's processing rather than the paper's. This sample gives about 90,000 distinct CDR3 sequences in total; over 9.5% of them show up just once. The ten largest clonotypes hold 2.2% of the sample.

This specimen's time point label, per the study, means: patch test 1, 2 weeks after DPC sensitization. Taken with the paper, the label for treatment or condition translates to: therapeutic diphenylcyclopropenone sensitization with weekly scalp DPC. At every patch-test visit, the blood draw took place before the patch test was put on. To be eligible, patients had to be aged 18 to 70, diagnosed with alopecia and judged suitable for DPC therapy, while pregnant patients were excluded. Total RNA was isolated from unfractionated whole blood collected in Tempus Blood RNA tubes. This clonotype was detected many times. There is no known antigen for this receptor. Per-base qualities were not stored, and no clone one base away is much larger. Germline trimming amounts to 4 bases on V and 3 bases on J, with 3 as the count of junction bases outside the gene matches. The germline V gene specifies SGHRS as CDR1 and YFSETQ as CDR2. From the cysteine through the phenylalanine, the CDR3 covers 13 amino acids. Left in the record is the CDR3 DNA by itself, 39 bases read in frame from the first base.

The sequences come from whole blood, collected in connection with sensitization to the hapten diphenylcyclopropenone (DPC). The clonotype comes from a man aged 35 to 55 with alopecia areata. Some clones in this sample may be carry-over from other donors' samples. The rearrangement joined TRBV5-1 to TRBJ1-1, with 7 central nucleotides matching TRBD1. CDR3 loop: CASSPTGDTEAFF. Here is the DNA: TGCGCCAGCAGCCCCACAGGGGACACTGAAGCTTTCTTT.